This T cell receptor (beta chain) was captured by sequencing in a study of T cell repertoires in cytomegalovirus infection. Overall study results and limits: Across the ex vivo response, the dominant clonotypes were HLA-C-restricted CMV-specific TCR beta clonotypes.

TCRdb analysed the reads with MiXCR anew, one entry per CDR3 protein. Among 700,000 to 850,000 distinct CDR3 sequences listed, about 33% were seen once. Regarding this clonotype: Antigen unknown.

This receptor was taken from a human donor in good health (CMV status not recorded). Some clones in this sample may be carry-over from other donors' samples. The input for sequencing was cultured CD8+ T cells from PBMCs, taken from culture after CMV antigen stimulation.

The CDR3 sequence: CASSQAGVQETQYF. The CDR3 DNA reads TGCGCCAGCAGCCAAGCGGGGGTACAAGAGACCCAGTACTTC. The chain recombines TRBV4-1 with TRBJ2-5; D perhaps matches TRBD2 (6 bases). Germline CDR1 and CDR2: MGHRA and YSYEKL. The CDR3 length is 14 residues. Trimming left V 1 base short and J 2 bases short, with 8 bases between.